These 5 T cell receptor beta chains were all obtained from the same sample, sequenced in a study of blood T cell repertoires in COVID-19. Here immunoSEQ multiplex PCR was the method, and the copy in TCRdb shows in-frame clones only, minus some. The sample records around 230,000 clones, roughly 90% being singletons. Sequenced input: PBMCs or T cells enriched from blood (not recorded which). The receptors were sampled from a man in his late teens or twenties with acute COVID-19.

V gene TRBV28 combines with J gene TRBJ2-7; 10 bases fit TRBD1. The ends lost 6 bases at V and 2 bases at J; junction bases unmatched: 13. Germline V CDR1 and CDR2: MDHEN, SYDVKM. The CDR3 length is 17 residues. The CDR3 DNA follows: TGTGCCAGCAGCCTGGTCCTCCGACAGGGGGCAACCTACGAGCAGTACTTC. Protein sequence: CASSLVLRQGATYEQYF.

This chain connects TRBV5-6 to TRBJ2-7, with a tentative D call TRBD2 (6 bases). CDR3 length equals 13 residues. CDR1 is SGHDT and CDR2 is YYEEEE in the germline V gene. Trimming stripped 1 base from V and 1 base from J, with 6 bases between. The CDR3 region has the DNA TGTGCCAGCAGCTTGCGGGGGTCCTACGAGCAGTACTTC. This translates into CASSLRGSYEQYF.

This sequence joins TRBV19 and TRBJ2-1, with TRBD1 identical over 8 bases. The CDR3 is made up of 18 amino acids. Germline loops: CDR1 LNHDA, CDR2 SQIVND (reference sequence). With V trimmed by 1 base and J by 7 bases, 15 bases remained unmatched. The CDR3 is CASSIGAGQVGIGNEQFF. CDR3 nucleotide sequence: TGTGCCAGTAGTATAGGTGCGGGACAGGTCGGTATAGGAAATGAGCAGTTCTTC.

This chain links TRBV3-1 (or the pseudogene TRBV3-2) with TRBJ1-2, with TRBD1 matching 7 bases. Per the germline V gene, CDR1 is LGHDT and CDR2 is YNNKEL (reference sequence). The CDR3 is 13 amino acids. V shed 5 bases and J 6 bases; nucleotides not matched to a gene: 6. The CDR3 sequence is CASSLRQGDGYTF. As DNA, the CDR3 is TGTGCCAGCAGCTTACGACAGGGAGATGGCTACACCTTC.

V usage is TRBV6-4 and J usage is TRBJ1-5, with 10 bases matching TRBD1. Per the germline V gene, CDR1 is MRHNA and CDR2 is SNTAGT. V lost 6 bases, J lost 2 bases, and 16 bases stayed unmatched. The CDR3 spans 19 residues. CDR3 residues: CASREDRDRGRGGNQPQHF. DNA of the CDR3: TGTGCCAGCAGGGAGGACCGGGACAGGGGAAGAGGGGGCAATCAGCCCCAGCATTTT.